The clone carrying this TCR beta chain was detected only a few times. Its antigen remains unknown. Time point given: week 35, safety follow-up. Mutant IDH1 20-mer peptide, at 300 ug, made up each vaccine dose, with topical imiquimod. The data originate from a study of a mutant IDH1 vaccine in newly diagnosed glioma. Study details: Initiation of the vaccine course occurred 4-6 weeks after radiotherapy alone, or alongside temozolomide cycles. Treated patients were approximately 62% male, about 40% female, mean age around 40 years. In the visit schedule, V12 fell in week 35, while V13 fell in week 47.

The data were produced by immunoSEQ multiplex PCR, yet TCRdb's version contains in-frame clones alone and is incomplete. The sample lists tens of thousands of clones; 65% to 90% were seen once. Sequences were derived from PBMCs, sampled from a glioma patient whose treatment included an IDH1 peptide vaccine. The receptor was derived from a woman aged 40 to 50 with glioma. Some clones in this sample may be carry-over from other donors' samples.

The CDR3 is CASSLGAANSPLHF. CDR3 nucleotides: TGTGCCAGCAGCTTAGGGGCCGCTAATTCACCCCTCCACTTT. The genes are TRBV7-8 and TRBJ1-6, with D hard to call. Germline V gene lookup returns CDR1 SGHVS and CDR2 FQNEAQ. V was trimmed by 1 base and J by 6 bases, leaving 7 bases between them. This CDR3 spans 14 amino acids.